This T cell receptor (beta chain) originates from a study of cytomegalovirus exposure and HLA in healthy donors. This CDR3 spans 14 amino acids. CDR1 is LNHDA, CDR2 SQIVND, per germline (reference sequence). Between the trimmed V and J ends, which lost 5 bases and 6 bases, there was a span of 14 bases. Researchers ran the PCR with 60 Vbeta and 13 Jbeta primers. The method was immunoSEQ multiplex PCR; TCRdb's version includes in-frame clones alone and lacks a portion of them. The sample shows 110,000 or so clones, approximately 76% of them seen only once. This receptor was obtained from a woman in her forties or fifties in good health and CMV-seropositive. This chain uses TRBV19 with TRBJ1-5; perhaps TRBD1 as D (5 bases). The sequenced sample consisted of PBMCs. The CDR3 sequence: CASSLQGGAQPQHF. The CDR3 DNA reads TGTGCCAGTAGTCTCCAGGGTGGGGCTCAGCCCCAGCATTTT.